The entry below describes one T cell receptor beta chain. This specimen belongs to a study of blood T cell repertoires in COVID-19. The wider study: From the United States, Italy and Spain came samples of acute and convalescent COVID-19. Sources were T cells, B-cell-depleted T cells, or PBMCs; the material itself was cDNA or gDNA.

Participant-reported clinical history was the basis for cohort assignment. Methods used by the authors: Amplification with reference gene primers provided the estimates of nucleated cell counts. The protocol was immunoSEQ multiplex PCR, while the TCRdb copy is restricted to in-frame clones and leaves out a portion. D and trimming were read from the DNA, whereas the V and J calls and clone size are those reported in that table. The sample records under 250,000 clones, about 82% being singletons. The TCR sequence derives from a woman aged 45-59 years with acute COVID-19. The source material was PBMCs or T cells enriched from blood (not recorded which).

The CDR3 DNA is TGCGCCAGCAGCTTGGCCTGGGTTGGGAGCTCCTATAATTCACCCCTCCACTTT. Translating it yields CASSLAWVGSSYNSPLHF. The rearrangement joins TRBV5-1 to TRBJ1-6; no clear D gene. V was shortened by 0 bases and J by 0 bases, with 13 bases between the two germline ends. The V gene's germline CDR1 is SGHRS and CDR2 YFSETQ. The CDR3 totals 18 residues.